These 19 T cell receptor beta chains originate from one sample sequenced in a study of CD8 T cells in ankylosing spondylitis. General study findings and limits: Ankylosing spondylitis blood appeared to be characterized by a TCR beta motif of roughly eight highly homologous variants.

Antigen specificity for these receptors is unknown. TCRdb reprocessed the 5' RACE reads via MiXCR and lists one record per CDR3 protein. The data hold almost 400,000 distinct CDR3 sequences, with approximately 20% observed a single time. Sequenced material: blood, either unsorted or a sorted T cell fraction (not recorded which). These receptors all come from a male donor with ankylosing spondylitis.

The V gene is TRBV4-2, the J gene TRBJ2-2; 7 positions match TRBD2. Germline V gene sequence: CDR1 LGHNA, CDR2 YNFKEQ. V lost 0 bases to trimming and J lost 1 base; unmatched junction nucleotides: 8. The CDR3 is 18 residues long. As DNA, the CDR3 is TGTGCCAGCAGCCAAGAGGTGCCACTAGCGAAGAACACCGGGGAGCTGTTTTTT. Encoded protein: CASSQEVPLAKNTGELFF.

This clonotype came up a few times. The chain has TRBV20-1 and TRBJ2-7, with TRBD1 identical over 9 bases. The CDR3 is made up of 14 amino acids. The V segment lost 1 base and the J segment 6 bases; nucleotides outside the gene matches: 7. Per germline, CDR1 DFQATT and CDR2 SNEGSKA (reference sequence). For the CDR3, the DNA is TGCAGTGCTAGAGGGCGGACAGGGGTAGCCGAGCAGTACTTC. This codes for CSARGRTGVAEQYF.

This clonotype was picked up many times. The DNA of the CDR3 is TGTGCCAGCAGTTCCAGGGGGTCGGAGACCCAGTACTTC. It codes for CASSSRGSETQYF. V is TRBV12-3 or TRBV12-4 and J is TRBJ2-5, with TRBD1 matching 7 bases. The CDR3 consists of 13 residues. V was clipped by 4 bases and J by 5 bases; unmatched bases: 4.

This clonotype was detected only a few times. This CDR3 is CASSTPPPTHNRTRVYEQYF. The CDR3 DNA follows: TGTGCCAGCAGCACCCCTCCCCCGACTCATAATAGGACTAGGGTCTACGAGCAGTACTTC. This chain joins TRBV21-1 and TRBJ2-7; TRBD2, the D gene given by the table, was not confirmed from the DNA. TRBV21-1 is given as a pseudogene. The CDR3 totals 20 residues.

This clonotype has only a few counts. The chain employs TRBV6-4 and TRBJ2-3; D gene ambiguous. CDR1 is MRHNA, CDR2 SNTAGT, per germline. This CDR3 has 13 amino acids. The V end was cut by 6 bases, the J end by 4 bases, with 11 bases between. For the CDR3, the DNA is TGTGCCAGCAGCCTTGAGAGAGCAGATACGCAGTATTTT. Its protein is CASSLERADTQYF.

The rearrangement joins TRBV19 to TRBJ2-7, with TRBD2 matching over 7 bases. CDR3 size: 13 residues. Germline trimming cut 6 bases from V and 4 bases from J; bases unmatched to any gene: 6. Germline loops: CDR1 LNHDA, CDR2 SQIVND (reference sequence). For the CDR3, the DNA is TGTGCCAGTAGGGGCGGGGGACTTTACGAGCAGTACTTC. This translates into CASRGGGLYEQYF.

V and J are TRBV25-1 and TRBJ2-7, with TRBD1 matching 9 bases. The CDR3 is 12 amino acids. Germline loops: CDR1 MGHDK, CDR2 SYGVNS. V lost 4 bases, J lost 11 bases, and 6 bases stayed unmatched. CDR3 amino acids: CASSVTGGGEYF. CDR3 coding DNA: TGTGCCAGCAGTGTCACAGGGGGCGGTGAGTACTTC.

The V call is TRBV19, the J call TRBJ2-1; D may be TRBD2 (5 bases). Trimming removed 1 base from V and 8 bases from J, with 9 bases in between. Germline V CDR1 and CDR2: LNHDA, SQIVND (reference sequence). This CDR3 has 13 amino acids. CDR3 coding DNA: TGTGCCAGTAGTATAGCCCGGGGAGATGAGCAGTTCTTC. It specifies CASSIARGDEQFF. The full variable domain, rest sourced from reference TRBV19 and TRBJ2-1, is DGGITQSPKYLFRKEGQNVTLSCEQNLNHDAMYWYRQDPGQGLRLIYYSQIVNDFQKGDIAEGYSVSREKKESFPLTVTSAQKNPTAFYLCASSIARGDEQFFGPGTRLTVL.

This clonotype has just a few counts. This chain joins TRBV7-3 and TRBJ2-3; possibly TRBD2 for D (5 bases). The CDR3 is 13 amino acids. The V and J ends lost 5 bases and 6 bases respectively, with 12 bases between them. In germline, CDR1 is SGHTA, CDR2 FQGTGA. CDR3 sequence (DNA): TGTGCCAGCAGCGCGGACCCGGGGGATACGCAGTATTTT. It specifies CASSADPGDTQYF.

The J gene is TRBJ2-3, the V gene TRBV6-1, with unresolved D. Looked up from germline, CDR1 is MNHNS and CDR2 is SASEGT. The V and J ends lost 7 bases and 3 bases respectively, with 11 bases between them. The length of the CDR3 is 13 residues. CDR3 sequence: CASTQFGTDTQYF. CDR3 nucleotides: TGTGCCAGCACCCAATTTGGAACAGATACGCAGTATTTT.

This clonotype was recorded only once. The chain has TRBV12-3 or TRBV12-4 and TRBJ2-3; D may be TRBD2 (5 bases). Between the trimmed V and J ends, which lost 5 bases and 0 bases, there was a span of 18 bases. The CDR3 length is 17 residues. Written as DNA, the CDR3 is TGTGCCAGCAGTCGAAGAATTCTAGCAGGTAGCACAGATACGCAGTATTTT. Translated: CASSRRILAGSTDTQYF.

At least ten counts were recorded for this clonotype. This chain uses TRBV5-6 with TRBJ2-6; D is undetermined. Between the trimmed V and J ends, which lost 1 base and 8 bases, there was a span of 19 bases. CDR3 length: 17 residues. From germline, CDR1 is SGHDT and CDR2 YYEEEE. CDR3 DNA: TGTGCCAGCAGCTTGTTCCTGGCACAGATGACATCCAACGTCCTGACTTTC. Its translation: CASSLFLAQMTSNVLTF.

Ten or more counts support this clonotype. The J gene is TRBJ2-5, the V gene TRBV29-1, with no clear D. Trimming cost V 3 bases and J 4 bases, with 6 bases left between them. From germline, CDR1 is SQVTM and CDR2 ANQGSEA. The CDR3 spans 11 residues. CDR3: CSVDSGETQYF. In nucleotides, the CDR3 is TGCAGCGTTGATTCGGGAGAGACCCAGTACTTC.

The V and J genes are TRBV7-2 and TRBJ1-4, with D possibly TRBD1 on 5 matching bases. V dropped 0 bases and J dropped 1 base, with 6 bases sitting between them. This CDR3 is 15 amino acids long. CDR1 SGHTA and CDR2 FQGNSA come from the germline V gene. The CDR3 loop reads CASSLAGGTNEKLFF. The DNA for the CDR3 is TGTGCCAGCAGCTTAGCCGGGGGAACTAATGAAAAACTGTTTTTT. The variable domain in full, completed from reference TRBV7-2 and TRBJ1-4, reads GAGVSQSPSNKVTEKGKDVELRCDPISGHTALYWYRQSLGQGLEFLIYFQGNSAPDKSGLPSDRFSAERTGGSVSTLTIQRTQQEDSAVYLCASSLAGGTNEKLFFGSGTQLSVL.

In DNA form, the CDR3 reads TGCAGTGCCCTTCCAATTTCGAGCACTTCGGATACGCAGTATTTT. The encoded protein is CSALPISSTSDTQYF. The chain is built from TRBV20-1 and TRBJ2-3, with D unclear. The germline V gene encodes CDR1 DFQATT and CDR2 SNEGSKA (reference sequence). The CDR3 runs to 15 residues. The ends were cut back, 6 bases at V and 6 bases at J, with 22 bases in the middle.

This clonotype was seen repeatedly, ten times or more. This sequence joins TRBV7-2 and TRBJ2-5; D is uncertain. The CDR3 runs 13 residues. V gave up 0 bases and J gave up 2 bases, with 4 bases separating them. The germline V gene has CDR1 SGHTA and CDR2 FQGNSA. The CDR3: CASSLAYQETQYF. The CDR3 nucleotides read TGTGCCAGCAGCTTAGCGTATCAAGAGACCCAGTACTTC.

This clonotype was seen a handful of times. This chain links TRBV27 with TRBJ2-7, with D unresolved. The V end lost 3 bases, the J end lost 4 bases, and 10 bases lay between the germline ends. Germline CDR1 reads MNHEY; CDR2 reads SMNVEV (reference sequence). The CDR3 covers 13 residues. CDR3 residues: CASSFHPTYEQYF. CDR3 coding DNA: TGTGCCAGCAGTTTTCATCCCACTTACGAGCAGTACTTC.

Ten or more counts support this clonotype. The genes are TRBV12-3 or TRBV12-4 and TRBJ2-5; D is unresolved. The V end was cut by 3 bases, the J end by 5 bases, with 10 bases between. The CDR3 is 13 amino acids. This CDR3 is CASSFFEKETQYF. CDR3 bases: TGTGCCAGCAGTTTCTTCGAGAAGGAGACCCAGTACTTC.

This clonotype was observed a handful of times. The CDR3 nucleotides are TGCAGTGCTAGAGATAATTATCCCCCTGCCGGTTCACCCCTCCACTTT. Amino acids: CSARDNYPPAGSPLHF. The rearrangement joins TRBV20-1 to TRBJ1-6; D not resolved. Germline CDR1 and CDR2: DFQATT and SNEGSKA (reference sequence). The CDR3 is 16 amino acids. Trimming removed 0 bases at V and 9 bases at J, with 18 bases between.